This T cell receptor (beta chain) was captured in a study of identical twins. Study observations and caveats: Twins shared beta out-of-frame sequences in excess, but this excess was weaker. Cord blood beta clonotypes present at high abundance carried fewer insertions; no such pattern appeared in memory repertoires.

CDR1 and CDR2 (germline): SGHRS, YFSETQ. The CDR3 contains 13 residues. The V gene end was trimmed by 3 bases and the J gene end by 6 bases; junction bases not matched to a gene: 6. This clonotype occurred a few times. Its antigen is undetermined. TCRdb reprocessed the 5' RACE reads via MiXCR and lists one record per CDR3 protein. The table lists about 660,000 distinct CDR3 sequences, 8.6% of them singletons. A further study also used this sample, focusing on yellow fever vaccine responses in identical twins.

Input material: PBMCs. This sequence joins TRBV5-1 and TRBJ2-7; 7 nucleotides align to TRBD2. The receptor comes from a woman between 18 and 29 years old in good health. Here the CDR3 reads CASSWGLKGEQYF. The CDR3 bases are TGCGCCAGCAGCTGGGGACTAAAGGGCGAGCAGTACTTC.